The 30 T cell receptor beta chains listed next were all sequenced from one sample in a study of siplizumab effects on memory and regulatory T cells. This table comes from immunoSEQ multiplex PCR, and its TCRdb copy is limited to in-frame clones, with some not included. This sample carries over 95,000 clones, just under 95% of them seen once, and the ten largest clones take around 0.15%. Sequencing used non-Treg CD4+ T cells sorted from blood. The receptors shown here come from a human donor in good health.

This chain uses TRBV7-6 with TRBJ1-2; 7 nucleotides align to TRBD1. There are 13 residues in the CDR3. Trimming took 4 bases from V and 7 from J; bases not matched to a gene: 6. The germline gives CDR1 SGHVS, CDR2 FNYEAQ. This CDR3 is CASSSQTGTGYTF. The CDR3 DNA is TGTGCCAGCAGCTCCCAGACAGGGACTGGCTACACCTTC.

This chain connects TRBV10-3 to TRBJ1-6; 8 nucleotides line up with TRBD1. Losses at the gene ends were 0 bases for V and 11 bases for J; bases not matched to a gene: 6. Germline V gene sequence: CDR1 ENHRY, CDR2 SYGVKD. The CDR3 length is 15 residues. CDR3 loop: CAISESDREGTPLHF. CDR3 coding DNA: TGTGCCATCAGTGAGTCGGACAGGGAGGGTACACCCCTCCACTTT.

This chain uses TRBV12-5 with TRBJ2-2, with 13 bases identical to TRBD2. Germline V gives CDR1 LGHNT, CDR2 FRNRAP. The CDR3 contains 17 residues. V dropped 1 base and J dropped 2; count of bases not matched to a gene: 1. CDR3 nucleotides: TGTGCTAGTGGTTTGGGGACTAGCGGGAGAAACACCGGGGAGCTGTTTTTT. Encoded protein: CASGLGTSGRNTGELFF.

V and J are TRBV7-2 and TRBJ1-3; no firm D call. The CDR3 covers 15 residues. The germline V gene encodes CDR1 SGHTA and CDR2 FQGNSA. Trimming took off 1 base at V and 4 bases at J, with 11 bases between the two ends. CDR3 nucleotides: TGTGCCAGCAGCTTAGTCCCGGTATCAGGAAACACCATATATTTT. This gives the protein CASSLVPVSGNTIYF.

The count of this clone is one. The J gene is TRBJ2-1, the V gene TRBV5-1; 11 bases fit TRBD2. Trimming removed 4 bases from V and 0 bases from J; junction bases left unmatched: 3. CDR1 and CDR2 (germline): SGHRS, YFSETQ. The CDR3 has 16 residues. This CDR3 reads CASSGTSGGSYNEQFF. DNA for the CDR3: TGCGCCAGCAGCGGAACTAGCGGGGGCTCCTACAATGAGCAGTTCTTC.

For this clone: The CDR3 does not close with the conserved phenylalanine or tryptophan, likely indicating a read error. It is unclear where the CDR3 begins or ends on the DNA, so no DNA is shown, and the CDR3 is as TCRdb lists it. The chain employs TRBV6-5 and TRBJ2-7; the D segment call TRBD2 is taken from the table without a DNA check. The CDR3 contains 11 residues when both ends are counted. Germline values: CDR1 MNHEY, CDR2 SVGAGI. Here the CDR3 reads CASSEGQRASL.

The chain recombines TRBV4-1 with TRBJ1-2, with D tentatively TRBD1 (5 bases). CDR3 length equals 14 residues. V dropped 0 bases and J dropped 4 bases, with 9 bases sitting between them. CDR1 is MGHRA, CDR2 YSYEKL, per germline. The CDR3, as DNA: TGCGCCAGCAGCCAAGATCCCAGGGTCTATGGCTACACCTTC. It yields the protein CASSQDPRVYGYTF.

This rearrangement joins TRBV6-5 to TRBJ1-1; D is unclear. CDR3 length: 14 residues. CDR1 is MNHEY and CDR2 is SVGAGI in the germline V gene. Trimming removed 5 bases from V and 1 base from J, with 11 bases in between. The CDR3 DNA reads TGTGCCAGCAGTGAACCACACAGGAACACTGAAGCTTTCTTT. Translated: CASSEPHRNTEAFF.

The V call is TRBV7-3, the J call TRBJ1-2; a possible D gene is TRBD1 (5 bases). Between the trimmed V and J ends, which lost 2 bases and 2 bases, there was a span of 12 bases. Germline assignment: CDR1 SGHTA and CDR2 FQGTGA. This CDR3 has 15 amino acids. CDR3 in amino acids: CASSLSPDRNYGYTF. Written as DNA, the CDR3 is TGTGCCAGCAGCTTATCCCCCGACAGAAACTATGGCTACACCTTC.

The chain joins TRBV28 to TRBJ1-2; 7 nucleotides agree with TRBD1. This CDR3 is 14 amino acids long. Germline loops: CDR1 MDHEN, CDR2 SYDVKM. V trimming: 3 bases; J trimming: 3 bases; junction bases outside the gene matches: 4. In DNA, the CDR3 is TGTGCCAGCAGTTTTTGGCAGGGGGACTATGGCTACACCTTC. Encoded protein: CASSFWQGDYGYTF.

Comment on this clone: Other DNA sequences in the sample encode the same CDR3. The chain recombines TRBV6-5 with TRBJ2-7; TRBD2 is a possible D gene (6 bases). Trimming left V 0 bases short and J 3 bases short, with 9 bases between. Germline CDR1 and CDR2: MNHEY and SVGAGI. The CDR3 has 14 residues. CDR3 nucleotide sequence: TGTGCCAGCAGTTACTCGGGGGGTAGCTACGAGCAGTACTTC. Encoded protein: CASSYSGGSYEQYF.

The V gene is TRBV6-1, the J gene TRBJ2-4; 8 positions match TRBD1. V dropped 3 bases and J dropped 2; count of bases not matched to a gene: 9. CDR3 size: 17 residues. Germline V CDR1 and CDR2: MNHNS, SASEGT. CDR3 in DNA: TGTGCCAGCAGTGACCTGGGACAGGTCGCACCCAAAAACATTCAGTACTTC. It translates to CASSDLGQVAPKNIQYF.

This chain connects TRBV2 to TRBJ2-7; D might be TRBD1 (6 bases). Trimming removed 6 bases from V and 1 base from J, with 10 bases in between. Germline V lookup: CDR1 SNHLY, CDR2 FYNNEI. This CDR3 contains 13 residues. The CDR3 DNA follows: TGTGCCAGCAGGCAGGGGATATCCTACGAGCAGTACTTC. Translated, it gives CASRQGISYEQYF.

The gene calls are TRBV15 and TRBJ1-5, with D possibly matching TRBD1 (6 bases). The length of the CDR3 is 15 residues. The germline V and J ends were trimmed by 0 bases and 6 bases, with 12 bases remaining between them. Germline assignment: CDR1 LNHNV and CDR2 YYDKDF (reference sequence). CDR3 DNA sequence: TGTGCCACCAGCAGAGAACTGGCAGGGGCTCAGCCCCAGCATTTT. Encoded protein: CATSRELAGAQPQHF.

This rearrangement joins TRBV7-2 to TRBJ2-7, with D perhaps TRBD2 (7 bases). Between the trimmed V and J ends, which lost 5 bases and 3 bases, there was a span of 23 bases. There are 17 residues in the CDR3. Germline CDR1 SGHTA, CDR2 FQGNSA. This CDR3 is CASSTREGGTLIYEQYF. The CDR3 DNA reads as TGTGCCAGCAGCACCCGAGAGGGGGGGACATTAATCTACGAGCAGTACTTC.

The chain joins TRBV19 to TRBJ2-1, with TRBD2 identical over 16 bases. Germline V gene sequence: CDR1 LNHDA, CDR2 SQIVND (reference sequence). V shed 6 bases, J shed 5 bases, and the junction held 16 bases outside the gene matches. The CDR3 length is 20 residues. The CDR3: CASSTGLAGGLQFKNNEQFF. The CDR3 DNA reads TGTGCCAGTAGCACGGGACTAGCGGGGGGGCTGCAATTTAAGAACAATGAGCAGTTCTTC.

The chain has TRBV6-4 and TRBJ1-1; unclear D gene. CDR3 size: 15 residues. V lost 4 bases and J lost 4, with 16 bases in between. The germline V gene has CDR1 MRHNA and CDR2 SNTAGT. In DNA, the CDR3 is TGTGCCAGCAGTGCCGGAGGAGCAGGAGGCACTGAAGCTTTCTTT. Amino acids: CASSAGGAGGTEAFF.

CDR3: CASSPGTGREAFF. As DNA, the CDR3 is TGTGCCAGCAGCCCCGGGACAGGGCGCGAAGCTTTCTTT. The chain combines TRBV11-2 with TRBJ1-1; 9 nucleotides match TRBD1. From germline, CDR1 is SGHAT and CDR2 FQNNGV. After removal of 5 bases from V and 8 bases from J, the junction contained 6 bases not matched to a gene. The CDR3 spans 13 residues.

This chain connects TRBV10-1 to TRBJ1-1; TRBD1 is a possible D gene (6 bases). Trimming took off 2 bases at V and 1 base at J, with 23 bases between the two ends. The CDR3 loop spans 19 amino acids. Germline loops: CDR1 WNHNN, CDR2 SYGVQD (reference sequence). CDR3 loop: CASSEDRWLGQRANTEAFF. The CDR3 DNA reads as TGCGCCAGCAGTGAGGACAGGTGGTTGGGGCAGCGGGCGAACACTGAAGCTTTCTTT.

V usage is TRBV10-3 and J usage is TRBJ1-1, with D possibly matching TRBD1 (5 bases). Germline assignment: CDR1 ENHRY and CDR2 SYGVKD. Trimming shortened V by 4 bases and J by 3 bases, and 9 bases separated the two germline ends. The CDR3 is 13 amino acids. The CDR3 nucleotides read TGTGCCATCAGTGGACAGCGAGACACTGAAGCTTTCTTT. Protein sequence: CAISGQRDTEAFF.

This CDR3 reads CACSDRGNSPLHF. The DNA for the CDR3 is TGTGCCTGCTCAGACAGGGGTAATTCACCCCTCCACTTT. This chain uses TRBV19 with TRBJ1-6, with 8 bases matching TRBD1. Looked up from germline, CDR1 is LNHDA and CDR2 is SQIVND (reference sequence). The CDR3 extends over 13 amino acids. J gave up 6 bases and V 11 bases, and 6 bases lay outside the gene matches. The whole variable domain, remainder taken from reference TRBV19 and TRBJ1-6, is DGGITQSPKYLFRKEGQNVTLSCEQNLNHDAMYWYRQDPGQGLRLIYYSQIVNDFQKGDIAEGYSVSREKKESFPLTVTSAQKNPTAFYLCACSDRGNSPLHFGNGTRLTVT.

This clone was detected only a few times. The gene calls are TRBV6-5 and TRBJ1-5; D is unresolved. This CDR3 has 14 residues. Germline assignment: CDR1 MNHEY and CDR2 SVGAGI. V gave up 2 bases and J gave up 6 bases, with 11 bases separating them. The CDR3 loop reads CASSYRWARQPQHF. The CDR3 bases are TGTGCCAGCAGTTACCGGTGGGCGCGTCAGCCCCAGCATTTT.

This clone was counted a few times. V and J are TRBV2 and TRBJ1-1; D gene uncertain. V gave up 3 bases and J gave up 7 bases, with 9 bases separating them. The CDR3 is made up of 12 amino acids. The germline V gene encodes CDR1 SNHLY and CDR2 FYNNEI. The CDR3 is CASSEGGNEAFF. The CDR3 DNA follows: TGTGCCAGCAGTGAGGGCGGGAATGAAGCTTTCTTT.

The CDR3 DNA follows: TGTGCCAGCAGTTACTCGGGGGAGACCCAGTACTTC. It specifies CASSYSGETQYF. The chain recombines TRBV6-6 with TRBJ2-5, with D uncertain. Trimming removed 0 bases from V and 5 bases from J, with 4 bases in between. Germline CDR1 MNHNY, CDR2 SVGAGI (reference sequence). This CDR3 contains 12 residues.

The chain couples TRBV9 to TRBJ1-5; D is ambiguous. The CDR3 spans 14 residues. CDR1 and CDR2 from the germline V gene are SGDLS and YYNGEE. The ends were cut back, 0 bases at V and 1 base at J, with 5 bases in the middle. For the CDR3, the DNA is TGTGCCAGCAGCGTAGGCGGGAGCAATCAGCCCCAGCATTTT. Its translation: CASSVGGSNQPQHF. Drawing the rest from reference TRBV9 and TRBJ1-5, the complete variable domain is DSGVTQTPKHLITATGQRVTLRCSPRSGDLSVYWYQQSLDQGLQFLIQYYNGEERAKGNILERFSAQQFPDLHSELNLSSLELGDSALYFCASSVGGSNQPQHFGDGTRLSIL.

The rearrangement links TRBV29-1 to TRBJ1-2, with D perhaps TRBD1 (5 bases). The CDR3 spans 9 residues. The V gene lost 5 bases and the J gene lost 14 bases, with 12 bases spanning the gap. The V gene's germline CDR1 is SQVTM and CDR2 ANQGSEA. Here the CDR3 reads CSVPGTETF. The CDR3 coding sequence is TGCAGCGTTCCCGGGACGGAGACCTTC. Variable domain in full (rest from reference TRBV29-1 and TRBJ1-2): SAVISQKPSRDICQRGTSLTIQCQVDSQVTMMFWYRQQPGQSLTLIATANQGSEATYESGFVIDKFPISRPNLTFSTLTVSNMSPEDSSIYLCSVPGTETFGSGTRLTVV.

The chain has TRBV7-9 and TRBJ1-2, with no clear D. Between the trimmed V and J ends, which lost 3 bases and 4 bases, there was a span of 12 bases. Germline CDR1 reads SEHNR; CDR2 reads FQNEAQ (reference sequence). The CDR3 extends over 14 amino acids. CDR3 in amino acids: CASSFSPSSYGYTF. CDR3 nucleotide sequence: TGTGCCAGCAGCTTCTCCCCCAGCTCCTATGGCTACACCTTC. Looking up the rest from reference TRBV7-9 and TRBJ1-2 gives the full variable domain: DTGVSQNPRHKITKRGQNVTFRCDPISEHNRLYWYRQTLGQGPEFLTYFQNEAQLEKSRLLSDRFSAERPKGSFSTLEIQRTEQGDSAMYLCASSFSPSSYGYTFGSGTRLTVV.

The chain links TRBV6-4 to TRBJ2-6; D remains ambiguous. V was pared by 0 bases and J by 0 bases, with 12 bases between. Germline V gene data show CDR1 as MRHNA and CDR2 as SNTAGT. CDR3 size: 18 residues. CDR3: CASSDSSRSDSGANVLTF. CDR3 DNA: TGTGCCAGCAGTGACTCGTCTAGGTCGGACTCTGGGGCCAACGTCCTGACTTTC.

The chain combines TRBV9 with TRBJ1-1; the D gene is possibly TRBD1 (5 bases). The CDR3 covers 15 residues. Trimming left V 2 bases short and J 4 bases short, with 15 bases between. Germline-derived CDR1 and CDR2 are SGDLS and YYNGEE. This CDR3 is CASSVAWGSGTEAFF. The CDR3 bases are TGTGCCAGCAGCGTTGCGTGGGGCAGTGGCACTGAAGCTTTCTTT.

This clone has a single count. CDR3 region: CASSLGTGARGEQYF. As DNA, the CDR3 is TGTGCCAGCTCACTTGGGACAGGGGCCCGAGGCGAGCAGTACTTC. The chain recombines TRBV18 with TRBJ2-7; 10 positions agree with TRBD1. Germline V gene data show CDR1 as KGHSH and CDR2 as LQKENI. The CDR3 consists of 15 residues. V lost 4 bases and J lost 6; bases outside the gene matches: 9.